The rows below give T cell receptor beta chains drawn from one sample of a study of blood T cell repertoires in COVID-19. TCRdb's copy holds only in-frame clones and misses some; the assay was immunoSEQ multiplex PCR. The data hold approximately 220,000 clones, with 82% observed a single time. Sample: peripheral blood. The source of these receptors is a woman in her 70s with acute or convalescent COVID-19. CDR3s include the opening cysteine and the closing phenylalanine or tryptophan. A D gene is named only where the DNA matches it firmly. The size entry is marked missing in some rows and otherwise reads once, few, many or a size class.

d_gene	v_gene	j_gene	abundance	CDR3nt	CDR3aa
NA	TRBV4-1	TRBJ2-6	NA	TGCGCCAGCAGCCAAAGAAGCTCACAGGGTACTGGGGCCAACGTCCTGACTTTC	CASSQRSSQGTGANVLTF
NA	TRBV5-4	TRBJ2-3	NA	TGTGCCAGCAGCTTGGCCACAGGTAGCACAGATACGCAGTATTTT	CASSLATGSTDTQYF
NA	TRBV3-1/TRBV3-2	TRBJ1-2	once	TGTGCCAGCAGCCTCCTGGACAGTCCCTGGGGTGGCTACACCTTC	CASSLLDSPWGGYTF
NA	TRBV5-1	TRBJ1-1	NA	TGCGCCAGCAGCTGGGAGGCCTTGAACACTGAAGCTTTCTTT	CASSWEALNTEAFF
TRBD1	TRBV10-3	TRBJ2-5	NA	TGTGCCATCACCTCCGGGACAGGGGGCGCGGAGACCCAGTACTTC	CAITSGTGGAETQYF
TRBD1	TRBV5-1	TRBJ1-2	NA	TGCGCCAGCAGGTGGGACAGGAACTATGGCTACACCTTC	CASRWDRNYGYTF
TRBD1	TRBV7-9	TRBJ1-2	NA	TGTGCCAGCAGACATTCCGGGACAGCCTATGGCTACACCTTC	CASRHSGTAYGYTF
NA	TRBV28	TRBJ1-3	NA	TGTGCCAGCAGTTTCCCGTCCCCAGGGGCTGGAGGAAACACCATATATTTT	CASSFPSPGAGGNTIYF
NA	TRBV6-6	TRBJ2-3	NA	TGTGCCAGTAGAAACAGTGGGACAGATACGCAGTATTTT	CASRNSGTDTQYF
NA	TRBV5-4	TRBJ1-1	once	TGTGCCAGCAGCTTCGACAGTACAAGGGGCACTGAAGCTTTCTTT	CASSFDSTRGTEAFF
NA	TRBV6-6	TRBJ1-5	NA	TGTGCCAGCAGTTACTCTAGGACAGCAAGCAATCAGCCCCAGCATTTT	CASSYSRTASNQPQHF
TRBD2	TRBV3-1/TRBV3-2	TRBJ2-1	NA	TGTGCCAGCAGCCAAGAGTACCTAGCGGGGGGAAATGAGCAGTTCTTC	CASSQEYLAGGNEQFF
NA	TRBV7-2	TRBJ1-3	NA	TGTGCCAGCAGCATTGACAGCTACTCTGGAAACACCATATATTTT	CASSIDSYSGNTIYF
NA	TRBV5-4	TRBJ1-3	NA	TGTGCCAGCAGCTTACTGACAGGATCGTTGTCTGGAAACACCATATATTTT	CASSLLTGSLSGNTIYF
NA	TRBV11-3	TRBJ2-2	few	TGTGCCAGCAGCTTAGACAGTTACACCGGGGAGCTGTTTTTT	CASSLDSYTGELFF
NA	TRBV5-4	TRBJ1-4	NA	TGTGCCAGCAGCAAGGACACGCAACTAAATGAAAAACTGTTTTTT	CASSKDTQLNEKLFF
NA	TRBV11-2	TRBJ1-1	NA	TGTGCCAGCAGCTTAGAATTCCAGGGTGGCGCTGAAGCTTTCTTT	CASSLEFQGGAEAFF
NA	TRBV6-6	TRBJ1-1	NA	TGTGCCAGCAGGGGAGACAGGCGGAATGGCACTGAAGCTTTCTTT	CASRGDRRNGTEAFF
NA	TRBV6-2/TRBV6-3	TRBJ1-5	NA	TGTGCCAGCAGTTATTCAGGACACATACAGCCCCAGCATTTT	CASSYSGHIQPQHF
NA	TRBV20-1	TRBJ1-4	NA	TGCAGTGCTAGTACAGGGAGTCGTGAAAAACTGTTTTTT	CSASTGSREKLFF
NA	TRBV10-3	TRBJ1-3	NA	TGTGCCATCGCAAGGGAGGGCTCTGGAAACACCATATATTTT	CAIAREGSGNTIYF
NA	TRBV6-5	TRBJ1-4	NA	TGTGCCAGCAAGGTCTCGGAGGGTAATGAAAAACTGTTTTTT	CASKVSEGNEKLFF
TRBD1	TRBV6-2/TRBV6-3	TRBJ1-2	few	TGTGCCAGCAGTTACCTGTCCCTAGGCCGGGACAGAAATGGCTACACCTTC	CASSYLSLGRDRNGYTF
TRBD2	TRBV24-1	TRBJ2-1	NA	TGTGCCACCAGTGATTTGCTGGGCGGGGGGGTTAATGAGCAGTTCTTC	CATSDLLGGGVNEQFF
NA	TRBV18	TRBJ1-2	NA	TGTGCCAGCTCACCAATTTTTGGTTCTACCCCAACCTTACAGAGATCTAACTATGGCTACACCTTC	CASSPIFGSTPTLQRSNYGYTF
NA	TRBV28	TRBJ2-5	NA	TGTGCCAGCAGTTTGACCCGGAGGACAGCACTCTTGCACCAAGAGACCCAGTACTTC	CASSLTRRTALLHQETQYF
TRBD1	TRBV6-5	TRBJ1-3	once	TGTGCCAGCAGTCGGACAGGCTCTGGAAACACCATATATTTT	CASSRTGSGNTIYF
TRBD2	TRBV30	TRBJ2-3	NA	TGTGCCTGGACGCGCCTAGCGGGGCTCCAAGATGATACGCAGTATTTT	CAWTRLAGLQDDTQYF
TRBD1	TRBV27	TRBJ2-5	NA	TGTGCCAGCAGTTTATTGGGGACAGCCTTCCAAGAGACCCAGTACTTC	CASSLLGTAFQETQYF
NA	TRBV3-1/TRBV3-2	TRBJ1-1	NA	TGTGCCAGCAGCCAAGGGCTAGGGGTCGCCAACACTGAAGCTTTCTTT	CASSQGLGVANTEAFF
TRBD1	TRBV11-1	TRBJ1-2	NA	TGTGCCAGCAGCTTAGGGGGACAGTATGGCTACACCTTC	CASSLGGQYGYTF
NA	TRBV7-9	TRBJ2-7	NA	TGTGCCAGCAGCTTCCAAGGGGGCTCCTACGAGCAGTACTTC	CASSFQGGSYEQYF
TRBD1	TRBV7-9	TRBJ2-5	once	TGTGCCAGCAGCTTAGACAGGGGACAAGAGACCCAGTACTTC	CASSLDRGQETQYF
TRBD1	TRBV24-1	TRBJ1-4	NA	TGTGCCACCAGTGATCCACAGGGGGCTTATGAAAAACTGTTTTTT	CATSDPQGAYEKLFF
NA	TRBV6-5	TRBJ1-1	NA	TGTGCCAGCAGTTACGTTAGCATGAACACTGAAGCTTTCTTT	CASSYVSMNTEAFF
NA	TRBV5-4	TRBJ1-1	NA	TGTGCCAGCAGCCCAGACAAGAACACTGAAGCTTTCTTT	CASSPDKNTEAFF
NA	TRBV5-1	TRBJ2-2	NA	TGCGCCAGCAGCTTGGCACTCACCGGGGAGCTGTTTTTT	CASSLALTGELFF
NA	TRBV5-6	TRBJ1-3	NA	TGTGCCAGCAGCCAGTCGGGAAACACCATATATTTT	CASSQSGNTIYF
NA	TRBV10-3	TRBJ1-5	NA	TGTGCCACCCAAGGACAGATTAGCAATCAGCCCCAGCATTTT	CATQGQISNQPQHF
NA	TRBV10-3	TRBJ1-1	NA	TGTGCCGTAGGACAAATCGGTCGGACTGAAGCTTTCTTT	CAVGQIGRTEAFF